The table lists the clone carrying this TCR beta chain with a few counts. The antigen remains undetermined. This record comes from a study of human T cells and chemical hapten exposure. The study's findings and limits: Alopecia affecting every donor means their immune response may not match healthy people's.

TCRdb independently ran MiXCR on the RACE reads; one entry per CDR3 protein. The sample carries 380,000 or so distinct CDR3 sequences, over 5% recorded once. The CDR3 length is 16 residues. With 6 bases removed from V and 2 bases from J, the gap between germline ends came to 17 bases. Time point indicated: pre-sensitization, week 0. Described treatment: therapeutic diphenylcyclopropenone sensitization with weekly scalp DPC. The donor pool consisted of alopecia patients aged 18 to 70 years, considered suitable for DPC. Extraction of total RNA was performed on unfractionated whole blood. This receptor was identified in a woman aged 18-29 years with alopecia areata. Some clones in this sample may be carry-over from other donors' samples. The J gene is TRBJ2-1, the V gene TRBV12-3 or TRBV12-4, with D perhaps assigned TRBD1 or TRBD2 (5 bases each). The specimen was whole blood, collected in connection with sensitization to the hapten diphenylcyclopropenone (DPC). The CDR3: CASSRSTGHTYNEQFF. The CDR3 DNA sequence: TGTGCCAGCAGCCGAAGCACGGGGCACACCTACAATGAGCAGTTCTTC.